These T cell receptor beta chains were read from a single sample in a study of cytomegalovirus exposure and HLA in healthy donors. Generated by immunoSEQ multiplex PCR, the TCRdb table keeps only in-frame clones and is missing some. The sample includes fewer than 180,000 clones, about 85% of them seen just once. The specimen sequenced was PBMCs. These receptors were taken from a human donor in good health. The CDR3 runs from the conserved cysteine through the conserved F or W. A D gene is named only where the DNA matches it firmly.

j_gene | d_gene | v_gene | CDR3aa
TRBJ2-7 | TRBD1 | TRBV27 | CASSFNRDREPPNPYEQYF
TRBJ1-5 | TRBD1 | TRBV27 | CASSLSLGQGLSNQPQHF
TRBJ1-2 | . | TRBV27 | CASSSRPGYGYTF
TRBJ1-2 | . | TRBV18 | CASSPPYGAREALLGYTF
TRBJ1-6 | . | TRBV11-2 | CASSRTGSDDSPLHF
TRBJ2-1 | . | TRBV4-2 | CASSPGQGFHNEQFF
TRBJ1-1 | TRBD1 | TRBV7-9 | CASSLPTGVMTEAFF
TRBJ1-1 | . | TRBV5-1 | CASRLLPVLLNTEAFF
TRBJ1-2 | TRBD1 | TRBV2 | CASRPSTGGDYGYTF
TRBJ2-7 | TRBD2 | TRBV5-8 | CASRHRLAGSYEQYF
TRBJ2-5 | TRBD2 | TRBV11-2 | CASSFQLAGGLRRETQYF
. | . | TRBV11-2 | CASSLEVGGYEQYF
TRBJ2-7 | . | TRBV2 | CASSGAGWEQYF
TRBJ1-5 | . | TRBV5-8 | CASSFQGSQPQHF
TRBJ1-6 | . | TRBV4-3 | CASSHGTSGNSPLHF
TRBJ2-3 | TRBD2 | TRBV5-1 | CASRPGVGGGNTDTQYF
TRBJ1-4 | TRBD1 | TRBV4-1 | CASSAGQAATNEKLFF
TRBJ1-1 | . | TRBV6-1 | CASSMNTEAFF
TRBJ2-3 | TRBD2 | TRBV28 | CASTIRGEDTQYF
TRBJ2-2 | . | TRBV5-4 | CASSSRDKGTGELFF
TRBJ1-3 | . | TRBV15 | CATSTWTEGNTIYF
TRBJ2-7 | TRBD2 | TRBV6-5 | CASSQAGTSYEQYF
TRBJ1-4 | TRBD1 | TRBV6-1 | CASRHGQGTNEKLFF
TRBJ2-7 | . | TRBV15 | CATSRDIAFPGDEQYF
TRBJ1-5 | . | TRBV19 | CASSIESLGRPGQPQHF
TRBJ1-1 | . | TRBV10-3 | CAISESPRGDTEAFF
TRBJ2-5 | TRBD2 | TRBV6-1 | CASRTSGGEETQYF
TRBJ1-2 | . | TRBV2 | CASSLKYHANYGYTF
TRBJ1-4 | . | TRBV27 | CASRRWTDEKLFF
TRBJ2-5 | . | TRBV9 | CASSVGGSLETQYF
TRBJ2-7 | . | TRBV5-6 | CASSLVGGSYEQYF
. | TRBD2 | TRBV27 | CASKISGSIYEQYF
TRBJ2-7 | . | TRBV2 | CASSGSSSYEQYF
TRBJ1-5 | . | TRBV19 | CASSIYGGLQHF
TRBJ1-2 | TRBD1 | TRBV6-5 | CASSYSGTGVGYTF
TRBJ2-1 | TRBD2 | TRBV6-5 | CASSVLAGPEQFF
TRBJ2-1 | . | TRBV5-1 | CASSRRQTNNEQFF
TRBJ2-7 | . | TRBV5-4 | CASSRGSAEFYEQYF
TRBJ2-7 | TRBD1 | TRBV7-9 | CASSPNRTGENYEQYF
TRBJ2-7 | . | TRBV2 | CATAGTRSTYEQYF
TRBJ1-2 | . | TRBV5-6 | CASSPLTESNYGYTF
TRBJ1-2 | . | TRBV27 | CASKDLGSNYGYTF
TRBJ2-3 | TRBD2 | TRBV6-1 | CASSERQWTSADTQYF
TRBJ2-7 | TRBD2 | TRBV6-6 | CASRVTSGGLYEQYF
TRBJ2-7 | . | TRBV5-1 | CASSGGGGGIAEQYF
TRBJ1-1 | . | TRBV30 | CAWKTGQNTEAFF
TRBJ2-3 | TRBD2 | TRBV5-1 | CASSLAGYADTQYF
TRBJ1-5 | . | TRBV4-2 | CASSQDVSQPQHF
TRBJ1-2 | . | TRBV28 | CASFRDPYYGYTF
TRBJ2-7 | . | TRBV4-1 | CASSQVYPGLYEQYF
TRBJ1-6 | . | TRBV19 | CASSVPRGKSNSPLHF
TRBJ2-5 | . | TRBV10-3 | CATQGGGPYQETQYF
TRBJ2-1 | TRBD2 | TRBV30 | CAWSRGLAGSNEQFF